This T cell receptor (beta chain) was sequenced for a study of Graves' ophthalmopathy and Graves' hyperthyroidism. For repertoire sequencing, the TCR beta CDR3 regions were amplified from RNA transcripts. The workflow started with a first-round RT-PCR run with HTBI primers and then moved on to a second-round multiplex PCR. TCRdb reprocessed the multiplex PCR reads with MiXCR, giving one entry per CDR3 protein. Counted here are roughly 350,000 distinct CDR3 sequences, roughly 17% occurring once; the ten biggest clones make up roughly 2.4%. Germline CDR1 and CDR2: SQVTM and ANQGSEA. There are 14 residues in the CDR3. Trimming shortened V by 6 bases and J by 5 bases, and 19 bases separated the two germline ends. Regarding the study as a whole: Detection in blood was also observed for most expanded thyroid clonotypes above 0.001 frequency.

This clonotype was recorded once. What it recognizes is unknown. The PBMCs originated from more than 8 ml of fresh peripheral blood. Sequencing input: peripheral blood. J is TRBJ2-5 and V is TRBV29-1; D possibly corresponds to TRBD1 (6 bases). The source of this sequence is an adult woman with stable Graves' hyperthyroidism. The CDR3: CSVTEHRTVETQYF. The CDR3 DNA reads as TGCAGCGTGACCGAACACCGGACAGTGGAGACCCAGTACTTC.